The 3 T cell receptor beta chains reported below all come from one sample, sequenced in a study of Ad26.COV2.S vaccination and SARS-CoV-2 variants. Method: immunoSEQ multiplex PCR; TCRdb's copy keeps in-frame clones and lacks some. The data show 43,000 or so clones, around 83% seen once. The specimen was peripheral blood, collected after recovery from COVID-19. The source is a human donor who had recovered from COVID-19.

The chain couples TRBV4-1 to TRBJ2-3; 7 nucleotides match TRBD2. V shed 5 bases, J shed 5 bases, and the junction held 7 bases outside the gene matches. This CDR3 comprises 14 residues. Germline values: CDR1 MGHRA, CDR2 YSYEKL. The CDR3 bases are TGCGCCAGCAGCGGCGGGGGTAAAAAAGATACGCAGTATTTT. Translating it yields CASSGGGKKDTQYF.

The chain has TRBV5-1 and TRBJ1-1; no firm D call. Per germline, CDR1 SGHRS and CDR2 YFSETQ. This CDR3 region has 15 residues. V shed 0 bases and J shed 3 bases, with 12 bases lying between them. The CDR3 region is CASSLGGGLDTEAFF. The CDR3 coding sequence is TGCGCCAGCAGCTTGGGGGGAGGGTTGGACACTGAAGCTTTCTTT.

This clone appeared once. V usage is TRBV29-1 and J usage is TRBJ1-1; 8 positions agree with TRBD1. The CDR3 has 16 amino acids. V lost 7 bases to trimming and J lost 5 bases; unmatched junction nucleotides: 18. Germline values: CDR1 SQVTM, CDR2 ANQGSEA. CDR3 sequence (DNA): TGCAGCGCCCCACTTGAGGGATACAGGGGGAATACTGAAGCTTTCTTT. This codes for CSAPLEGYRGNTEAFF.